This is a list of T cell receptor beta chains from one sample in a study of beta chain features in type 1 diabetes. Assay used: immunoSEQ multiplex PCR; TCRdb lists only in-frame clones, some missing. The table lists roughly 500,000 clones, approximately 10% of them singletons. The sample consisted of naive CD4+ T cells from blood. These receptors were obtained from a woman under 30 in good health. The CDR3 runs from the conserved cysteine through the conserved F or W. A D gene is named only where the DNA matches it firmly. Expanded clones are given a class, and other clones once, few, many or no size at all.

.	TRBV28	TRBJ1-2	.	CASSFSNYGYTF	TGTGCCAGCAGTTTCTCCAACTATGGCTACACCTTC
TRBD1	TRBV4-1	TRBJ2-3	.	CASSQAEGTGGVTQYF	TGCGCCAGCAGCCAAGCGGAGGGGACAGGGGGCGTTACGCAGTATTTT
.	TRBV21-1	TRBJ2-5	few	CASSKEQGGQETQYF	TGTGCCAGCAGCAAAGAGCAGGGTGGCCAAGAGACCCAGTACTTC
.	TRBV5-1	TRBJ2-7	.	CASSPGPHYEQYF	TGCGCCAGCAGCCCGGGCCCCCACTACGAGCAGTACTTC
.	TRBV9	TRBJ2-4	few	CASSVGAAKNIQYF	TGTGCCAGCAGCGTCGGGGCAGCCAAAAACATTCAGTACTTC
.	TRBV27	TRBJ2-7	.	CASSLRRFPSYEQYF	TGTGCCAGCAGTTTGAGGCGTTTCCCGTCCTACGAGCAGTACTTC
TRBD2	TRBV25-1	TRBJ2-1	few	CARSPPRGGGPNEQFF	TGTGCCCGCAGTCCCCCTCGGGGGGGCGGTCCAAATGAGCAGTTCTTC
.	TRBV7-2	TRBJ2-3	few	CASSLGPQDTQYF	TGTGCCAGCAGCTTAGGGCCTCAAGATACGCAGTATTTT
TRBD1	TRBV9	TRBJ2-1	few	CASSVSTGQYNEQFF	TGTGCCAGCAGCGTATCGACAGGGCAATACAATGAGCAGTTCTTC
.	TRBV5-1	TRBJ2-7	few	CASSFDGHEQYF	TGCGCCAGCAGCTTTGACGGTCACGAGCAGTACTTC
.	TRBV18	TRBJ1-1	few	CASSPWNRDEAFF	TGTGCCAGCTCACCATGGAACCGGGATGAAGCTTTCTTT
.	TRBV5-1	TRBJ2-5	.	CASSLGQKGEGFHGTQYF	TGCGCCAGCAGCCTAGGACAGAAAGGCGAGGGGTTTCATGGGACCCAGTACTTC
TRBD1	TRBV5-1	TRBJ2-5	.	CASSLRQGAETQYF	TGCGCCAGCAGCTTACGACAGGGGGCTGAGACCCAGTACTTC
TRBD1	TRBV15	TRBJ2-3	.	CATSLDRGKGDTQYF	TGTGCCACCAGCTTGGACAGGGGGAAAGGAGATACGCAGTATTTT
TRBD2	TRBV9	TRBJ2-3	.	CASSVAPGTSGTDTQYF	TGTGCCAGCAGCGTAGCCCCCGGGACTAGCGGCACAGATACGCAGTATTTT
.	TRBV4-1	TRBJ2-3	.	CASSSVAVTDTQYF	TGCGCCAGCAGCTCCGTAGCGGTCACAGATACGCAGTATTTT
.	TRBV9	TRBJ2-2	once	CASSVTTANTGELFF	TGTGCCAGCAGCGTAACAACTGCGAACACCGGGGAGCTGTTTTTT
TRBD1	TRBV29-1	TRBJ1-4	.	CSALQGGNEKLFF	TGCAGCGCCCTACAGGGGGGGAATGAAAAACTGTTTTTT
TRBD2	TRBV9	TRBJ2-1	.	CASSAPSVIAGGTYNEQFF	TGTGCCAGCAGCGCCCCGTCCGTGATAGCGGGAGGTACCTACAATGAGCAGTTCTTC
.	TRBV4-3	TRBJ2-1	few	CASSQHPTETYNEQFF	TGCGCCAGCAGCCAACACCCGACAGAAACCTACAATGAGCAGTTCTTC
.	TRBV7-9	TRBJ1-1	.	CASSLSQGSAEAFF	TGTGCCAGCAGCTTATCCCAGGGTTCGGCTGAAGCTTTCTTT
.	TRBV2	TRBJ2-3	.	CASARGGTADTQYF	TGTGCCAGCGCTCGGGGCGGGACAGCAGATACGCAGTATTTT
.	TRBV5-6	TRBJ1-3	few	CASSLPGTGSSGNTIYF	TGTGCCAGCAGCTTACCCGGGACGGGAAGCTCTGGAAACACCATATATTTT
.	TRBV7-2	TRBJ2-5	.	CASSKGQETQYF	TGTGCCAGCAGTAAGGGCCAAGAGACCCAGTACTTC
.	TRBV11-2	TRBJ2-7	.	CASSGAQSYEQYF	TGTGCCAGTTCAGGGGCCCAGAGCTACGAGCAGTACTTC
.	TRBV25-1	TRBJ2-5	.	CASSEKAQETQYF	TGTGCCAGCAGTGAGAAGGCCCAAGAGACCCAGTACTTC
.	TRBV29-1	TRBJ1-2	.	CSVAPGGPGLGYGYTF	TGCAGCGTTGCCCCTGGAGGTCCGGGATTAGGCTATGGCTACACCTTC
.	TRBV7-6	TRBJ2-6	.	CASSFGGFSGANVLTF	TGTGCCAGCAGCTTCGGTGGCTTCTCTGGGGCCAACGTCCTGACTTTC
TRBD1	TRBV9	TRBJ1-2	few	CASSVATGYGGYTF	TGTGCCAGCAGCGTGGCGACAGGGTATGGTGGCTACACCTTC
TRBD1	TRBV25-1	TRBJ2-5	.	CASSELTGPTETQYF	TGTGCCAGCAGTGAATTGACAGGGCCCACGGAGACCCAGTACTTC